This TCR beta chain was documented in a study of control samples from healthy donors and cancer patients (dated by TCRdb to the early 2020s). The library came from the immunoSEQ multiplex PCR assay. In TCRdb, the immuneACCESS table is reduced to in-frame sequences with V and J assigned. These tables do not hold every clone; where another copy was compared, an unresolved V gene accounts for under half, and the others remain unexplained. The sample data list around 150,000 clones, and around 94% of these were observed just once. Around 15% of the sample lies in the top ten. As concerns this clone: Its target antigen remains unknown. No base quality information exists; no much larger clone differs at one position.

Reading from cysteine to phenylalanine, the CDR3 counts 13 amino acids. The CDR3 DNA has 39 bases and is translated from base 1. CDR1 LNHDA and CDR2 SQIVND were looked up in the germline V gene (reference sequence). V is cut back by 5 bases and J by 3 bases, with 4 bases in the junction unmatched. This receptor was identified in a man aged 55-75 years with colorectal cancer. Input material: PBMCs. The rearrangement joined TRBV19 to TRBJ2-7, and TRBD1 matches 7 of the central bases. For the CDR3, the sequence is CASSPGQSYEQYF. At the DNA level, the sequence is TGTGCCAGTAGTCCGGGACAGAGCTACGAGCAGTACTTC.